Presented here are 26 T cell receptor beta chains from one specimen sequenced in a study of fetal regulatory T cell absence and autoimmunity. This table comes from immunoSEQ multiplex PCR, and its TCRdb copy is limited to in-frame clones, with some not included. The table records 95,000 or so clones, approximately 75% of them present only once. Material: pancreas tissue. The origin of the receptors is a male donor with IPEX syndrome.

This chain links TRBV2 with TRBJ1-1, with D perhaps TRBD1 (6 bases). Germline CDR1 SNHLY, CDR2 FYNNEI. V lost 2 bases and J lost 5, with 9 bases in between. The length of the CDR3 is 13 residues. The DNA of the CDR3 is TGTGCCAGCAGTGAAAGGGGGTTAACTGAAGCTTTCTTT. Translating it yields CASSERGLTEAFF.

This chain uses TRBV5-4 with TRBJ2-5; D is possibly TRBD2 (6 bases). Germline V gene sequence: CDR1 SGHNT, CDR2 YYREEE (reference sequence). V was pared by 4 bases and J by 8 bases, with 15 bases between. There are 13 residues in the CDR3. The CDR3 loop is CASSTGVLDTQYF. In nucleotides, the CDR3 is TGTGCCAGCAGCACGGGGGTCCTCGATACCCAGTACTTC.

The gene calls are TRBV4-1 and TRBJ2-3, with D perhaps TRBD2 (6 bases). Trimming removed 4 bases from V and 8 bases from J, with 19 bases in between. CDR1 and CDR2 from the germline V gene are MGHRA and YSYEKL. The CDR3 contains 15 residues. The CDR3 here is CASSPLAAFELTQYF. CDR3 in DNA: TGCGCCAGCAGCCCTTTAGCGGCTTTTGAACTTACGCAGTATTTT.

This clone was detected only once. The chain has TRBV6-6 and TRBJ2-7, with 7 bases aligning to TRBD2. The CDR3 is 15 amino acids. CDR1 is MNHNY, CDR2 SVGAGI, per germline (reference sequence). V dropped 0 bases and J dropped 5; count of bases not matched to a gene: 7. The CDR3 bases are TGTGCCAGCAGTTACTCTTTGGGGGGGAAACACGAGCAGTACTTC. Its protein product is CASSYSLGGKHEQYF.

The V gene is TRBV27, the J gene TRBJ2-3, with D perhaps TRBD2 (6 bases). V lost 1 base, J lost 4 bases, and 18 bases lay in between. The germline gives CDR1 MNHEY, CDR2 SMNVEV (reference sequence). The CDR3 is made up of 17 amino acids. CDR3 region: CASSLYPSREQSDTQYF. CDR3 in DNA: TGTGCCAGCAGTTTATACCCCTCCCGGGAGCAGTCAGATACGCAGTATTTT.

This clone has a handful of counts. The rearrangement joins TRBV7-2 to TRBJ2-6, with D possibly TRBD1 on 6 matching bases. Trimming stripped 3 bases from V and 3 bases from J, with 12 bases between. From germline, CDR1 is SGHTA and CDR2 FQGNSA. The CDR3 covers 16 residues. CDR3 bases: TGTGCCAGCAGCTTGGCCCGGACAGTTGGGGCCAACGTCCTGACTTTC. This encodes CASSLARTVGANVLTF.

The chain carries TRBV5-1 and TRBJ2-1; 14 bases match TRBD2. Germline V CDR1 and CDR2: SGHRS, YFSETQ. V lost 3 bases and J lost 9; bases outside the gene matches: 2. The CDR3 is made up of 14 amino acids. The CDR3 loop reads CASSYGLAGGEQFF. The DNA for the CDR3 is TGCGCCAGCAGCTACGGACTAGCGGGGGGTGAGCAGTTCTTC.

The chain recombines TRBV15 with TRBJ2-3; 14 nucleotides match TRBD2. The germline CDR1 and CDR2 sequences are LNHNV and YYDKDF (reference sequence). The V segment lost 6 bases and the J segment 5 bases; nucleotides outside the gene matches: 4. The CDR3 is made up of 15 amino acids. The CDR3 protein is CATRAGTSGGDTQYF. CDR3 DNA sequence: TGTGCCACCAGGGCCGGGACTAGCGGGGGAGATACGCAGTATTTT.

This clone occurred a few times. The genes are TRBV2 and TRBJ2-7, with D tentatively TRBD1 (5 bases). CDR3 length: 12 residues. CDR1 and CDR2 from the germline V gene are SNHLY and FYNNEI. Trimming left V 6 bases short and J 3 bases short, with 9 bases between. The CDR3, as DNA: TGTGCCAGCAGGCCCAGGGTCTACGAGCAGTACTTC. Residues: CASRPRVYEQYF.

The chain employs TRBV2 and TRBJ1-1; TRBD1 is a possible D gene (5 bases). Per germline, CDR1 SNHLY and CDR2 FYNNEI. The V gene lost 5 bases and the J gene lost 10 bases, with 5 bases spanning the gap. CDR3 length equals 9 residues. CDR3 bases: TGTGCCAGCAGTAGGGGAGCTTTCTTT. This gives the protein CASSRGAFF.

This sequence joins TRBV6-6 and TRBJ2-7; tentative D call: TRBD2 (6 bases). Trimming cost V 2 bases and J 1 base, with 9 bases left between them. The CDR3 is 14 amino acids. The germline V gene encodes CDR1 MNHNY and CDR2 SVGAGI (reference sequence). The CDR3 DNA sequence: TGTGCCAGCAGTTACGGCGGGGAGTCCTACGAGCAGTACTTC. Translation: CASSYGGESYEQYF.

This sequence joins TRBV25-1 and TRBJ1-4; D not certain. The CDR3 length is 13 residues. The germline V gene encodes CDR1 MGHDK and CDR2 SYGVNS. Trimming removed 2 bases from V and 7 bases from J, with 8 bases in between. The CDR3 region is CASSETPVEKLFF. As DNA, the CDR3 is TGTGCCAGCAGTGAAACCCCGGTTGAAAAACTGTTTTTT.

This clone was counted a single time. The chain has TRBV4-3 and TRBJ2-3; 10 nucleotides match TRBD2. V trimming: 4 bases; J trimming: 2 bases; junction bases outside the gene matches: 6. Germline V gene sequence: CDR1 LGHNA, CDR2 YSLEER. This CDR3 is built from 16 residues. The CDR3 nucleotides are TGCGCCAGCAGCCTCGGACTAGCGGAGTCCACAGATACGCAGTATTTT. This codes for CASSLGLAESTDTQYF.

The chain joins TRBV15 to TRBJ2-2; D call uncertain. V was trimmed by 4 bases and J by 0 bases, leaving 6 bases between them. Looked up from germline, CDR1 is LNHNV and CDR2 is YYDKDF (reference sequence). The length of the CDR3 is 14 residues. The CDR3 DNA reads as TGTGCCACCAGCATCTCAGCGAACACCGGGGAGCTGTTTTTT. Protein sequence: CATSISANTGELFF.

The CDR3 DNA reads as TGTGCCAGCAGCCCGCGGGCGTATTCTAGCGGCCACACAGATACGCAGTATTTT. Encoded protein: CASSPRAYSSGHTDTQYF. The chain recombines TRBV11-2 with TRBJ2-3; TRBD2 agrees at 7 bases. Germline assignment: CDR1 SGHAT and CDR2 FQNNGV. This CDR3 spans 18 amino acids. V dropped 5 bases and J dropped 2; count of bases not matched to a gene: 16. The full variable domain, completed using reference TRBV11-2 and TRBJ2-3, is EAGVAQSPRYKIIEKRQSVAFWCNPISGHATLYWYQQILGQGPKLLIQFQNNGVVDDSQLPKDRFSAERLKGVDSTLKIQPAKLEDSAVYLCASSPRAYSSGHTDTQYFGPGTRLTVL.

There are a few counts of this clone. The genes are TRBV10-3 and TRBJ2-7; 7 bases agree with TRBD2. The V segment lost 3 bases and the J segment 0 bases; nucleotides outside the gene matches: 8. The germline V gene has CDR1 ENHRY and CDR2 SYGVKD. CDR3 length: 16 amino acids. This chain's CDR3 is CAISDFTSAGSYEQYF. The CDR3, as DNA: TGTGCCATCAGTGACTTCACTAGCGCCGGCTCCTACGAGCAGTACTTC.

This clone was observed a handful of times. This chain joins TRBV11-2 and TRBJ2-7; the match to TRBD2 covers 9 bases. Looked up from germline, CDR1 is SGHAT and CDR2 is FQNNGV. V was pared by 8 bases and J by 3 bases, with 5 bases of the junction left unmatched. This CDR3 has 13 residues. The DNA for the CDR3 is TGTGCCAGCGGACGGACTAGCGACTACGAGCAGTACTTC. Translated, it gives CASGRTSDYEQYF. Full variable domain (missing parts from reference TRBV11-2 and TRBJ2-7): EAGVAQSPRYKIIEKRQSVAFWCNPISGHATLYWYQQILGQGPKLLIQFQNNGVVDDSQLPKDRFSAERLKGVDSTLKIQPAKLEDSAVYLCASGRTSDYEQYFGPGTRLTVT.

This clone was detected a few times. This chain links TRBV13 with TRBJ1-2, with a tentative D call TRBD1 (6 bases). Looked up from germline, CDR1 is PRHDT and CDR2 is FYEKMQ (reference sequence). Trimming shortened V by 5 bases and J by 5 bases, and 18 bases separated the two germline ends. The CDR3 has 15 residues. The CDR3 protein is CASSPHRGRGYGYTF. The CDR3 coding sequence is TGTGCCAGCAGCCCCCACCGGGGCAGGGGATATGGCTACACCTTC.

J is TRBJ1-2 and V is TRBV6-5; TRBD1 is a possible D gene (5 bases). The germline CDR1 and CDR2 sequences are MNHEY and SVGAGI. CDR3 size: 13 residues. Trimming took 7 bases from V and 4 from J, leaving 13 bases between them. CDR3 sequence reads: CASTPTAGYGYTF. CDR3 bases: TGTGCCAGCACCCCGACAGCAGGCTATGGCTACACCTTC.

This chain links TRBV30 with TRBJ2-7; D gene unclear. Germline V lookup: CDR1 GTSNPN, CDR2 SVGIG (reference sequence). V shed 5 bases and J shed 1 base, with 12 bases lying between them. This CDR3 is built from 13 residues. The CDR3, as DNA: TGTGCCTGGGTCAGGATCGGATCCTACGAGCAGTACTTC. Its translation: CAWVRIGSYEQYF.

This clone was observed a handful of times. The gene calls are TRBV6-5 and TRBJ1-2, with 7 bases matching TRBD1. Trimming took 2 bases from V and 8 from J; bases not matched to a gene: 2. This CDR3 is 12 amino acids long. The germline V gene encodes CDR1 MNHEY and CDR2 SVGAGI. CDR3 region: CASSYRGRGYTF. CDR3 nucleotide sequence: TGTGCCAGCAGTTACAGGGGGCGCGGCTACACCTTC.

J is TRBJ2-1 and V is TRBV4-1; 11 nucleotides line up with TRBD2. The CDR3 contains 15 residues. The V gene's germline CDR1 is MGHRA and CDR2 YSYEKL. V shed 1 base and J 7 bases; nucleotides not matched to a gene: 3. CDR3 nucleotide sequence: TGCGCCAGCAGCCAAGTAGCGGGGGGGTTGAATGAGCAGTTCTTC. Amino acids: CASSQVAGGLNEQFF.

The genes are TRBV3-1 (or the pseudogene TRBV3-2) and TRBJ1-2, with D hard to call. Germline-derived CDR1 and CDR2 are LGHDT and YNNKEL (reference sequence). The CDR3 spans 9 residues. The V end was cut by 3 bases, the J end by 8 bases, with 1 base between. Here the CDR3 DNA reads TGTGCCAGCAGCCAGGGCTACACCTTC. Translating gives CASSQGYTF.

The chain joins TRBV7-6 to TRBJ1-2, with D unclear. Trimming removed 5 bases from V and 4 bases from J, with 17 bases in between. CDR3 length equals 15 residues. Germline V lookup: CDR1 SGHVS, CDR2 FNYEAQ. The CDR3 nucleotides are TGTGCCAGCAGCCCGACCTATGGCCTTGGCTATGGCTACACCTTC. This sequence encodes CASSPTYGLGYGYTF.

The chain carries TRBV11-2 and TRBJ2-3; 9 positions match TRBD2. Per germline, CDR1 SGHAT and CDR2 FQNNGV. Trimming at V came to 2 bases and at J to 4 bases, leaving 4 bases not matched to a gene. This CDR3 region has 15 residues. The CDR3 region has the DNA TGTGCCAGCAGCTTAAGGCTAGCGGGGCCAGATACGCAGTATTTT. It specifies CASSLRLAGPDTQYF.

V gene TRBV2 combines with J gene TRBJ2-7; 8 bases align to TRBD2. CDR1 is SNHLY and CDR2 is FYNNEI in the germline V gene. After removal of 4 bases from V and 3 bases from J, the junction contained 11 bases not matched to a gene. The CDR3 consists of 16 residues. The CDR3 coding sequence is TGTGCCAGCAGTGTGAGGGGCCGGGAGGGGTACTACGAGCAGTACTTC. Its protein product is CASSVRGREGYYEQYF.